What follows are 30 T cell receptor beta chains derived from one specimen sequenced in a study of blood T cell repertoires in COVID-19. The method was immunoSEQ multiplex PCR; TCRdb's version includes in-frame clones alone and lacks a portion of them. This table has 200,000 to 250,000 clones, 87% appearing once. The sample comprised PBMCs or T cells enriched from blood (not recorded which). The receptors originated from a woman aged 30 to 39 with acute COVID-19.

The chain combines TRBV6-5 with TRBJ1-3; tentative D call: TRBD1 (5 bases). Trimming cost V 8 bases and J 0 bases, with 14 bases left between them. CDR1 is MNHEY and CDR2 is SVGAGI in the germline V gene. There are 15 residues in the CDR3. The CDR3 loop is CASLQEEISGNTIYF. For the CDR3, the DNA is TGTGCCAGCCTACAGGAAGAAATCTCTGGAAACACCATATATTTT.

The chain employs TRBV13 and TRBJ2-2; TRBD1 matches at 8 bases. The CDR3 is 17 amino acids. Unmatched junction bases numbered 9, after V lost 0 bases and J lost 6 bases. The germline CDR1 and CDR2 sequences are PRHDT and FYEKMQ (reference sequence). The DNA of the CDR3 is TGTGCCAGCAGCTTAGGCTGGGGCAGGGGGCTATCCGGGGAGCTGTTTTTT. It is translated as CASSLGWGRGLSGELFF.

The chain couples TRBV9 to TRBJ1-1; a weak D match, TRBD1 (5 bases). The CDR3 length is 16 residues. CDR1 and CDR2 (germline): SGDLS, YYNGEE. Deletions cut 0 bases from V and 1 base from J, with 13 bases between. As DNA, the CDR3 is TGTGCCAGCAGCGTAGGGGCAGGGCAGGCGAACACTGAAGCTTTCTTT. Protein product: CASSVGAGQANTEAFF.

The gene calls are TRBV7-6 and TRBJ1-6; D possibly corresponds to TRBD1 (5 bases). From germline, CDR1 is SGHVS and CDR2 FNYEAQ. The CDR3 extends over 12 amino acids. Trimming cost V 1 base and J 13 bases, with 8 bases left between them. CDR3 sequence (DNA): TGTGCCAGCAGCTTAGTTGGGGGGCCCCTCCACTTT. Translation: CASSLVGGPLHF.

The chain combines TRBV6-6 with TRBJ1-1, with 7 bases that match TRBD1. The length of the CDR3 is 13 residues. Germline CDR1 reads MNHNY; CDR2 reads SVGAGI (reference sequence). V trimming: 4 bases; J trimming: 10 bases; junction bases outside the gene matches: 9. CDR3: CASSSPETGIAFF. The CDR3 nucleotides are TGTGCCAGCAGTTCACCAGAGACAGGGATAGCTTTCTTT.

V is TRBV29-1 and J is TRBJ2-3, with a tentative D call TRBD2 (5 bases). Germline V CDR1 and CDR2: SQVTM, ANQGSEA. Trimming stripped 8 bases from V and 4 bases from J, with 13 bases between. CDR3 length: 12 residues. The CDR3, as DNA: TGCAGCCCCCAGGAGGCGGCAGATACGCAGTATTTT. This translates into CSPQEAADTQYF.

V usage is TRBV19 and J usage is TRBJ1-1; the D is unclear. V lost 4 bases, J lost 3 bases, and 6 bases lay in between. Per germline, CDR1 LNHDA and CDR2 SQIVND (reference sequence). CDR3 length: 12 residues. CDR3 in amino acids: CASSTSHTEAFF. CDR3 in DNA: TGTGCCAGTAGTACCTCTCACACTGAAGCTTTCTTT.

The chain is built from TRBV6-5 and TRBJ1-2; 8 nucleotides align to TRBD1. Germline V gives CDR1 MNHEY, CDR2 SVGAGI. The CDR3 is made up of 15 amino acids. With 0 bases clipped from V and 3 bases from J, the junction kept 3 bases outside the gene matches. This CDR3 is CASSYSTGEYYGYTF. The CDR3 nucleotides are TGTGCCAGCAGTTACTCGACAGGGGAGTACTATGGCTACACCTTC.

The chain carries TRBV11-2 and TRBJ2-7; 9 nucleotides agree with TRBD2. The CDR3 is 14 residues long. Per germline, CDR1 SGHAT and CDR2 FQNNGV. V shed 4 bases, J shed 5 bases, and the junction held 6 bases outside the gene matches. CDR3 sequence reads: CASSSPGLANEQYF. CDR3 bases: TGTGCCAGCAGCTCTCCGGGACTAGCAAACGAGCAGTACTTC.

The CDR3 bases are TGCGCCAGCAGCCAAGATAAGGCTAGCGGGGGGGGCTATGAGCAGTTCTTC. It is translated as CASSQDKASGGGYEQFF. This chain joins TRBV4-1 and TRBJ2-1; 12 bases are a match to TRBD2. This CDR3 comprises 17 residues. CDR1 MGHRA and CDR2 YSYEKL come from the germline V gene. After removal of 0 bases from V and 8 bases from J, the junction contained 8 bases not matched to a gene.

This clone occurred once. The CDR3 protein is CASSETSGGSYNEQFF. DNA of the CDR3: TGCGCCAGCAGTGAGACTAGCGGGGGCTCCTACAATGAGCAGTTCTTC. The chain is built from TRBV4-3 and TRBJ2-1; TRBD2 matches at 12 bases. The CDR3 consists of 16 residues. Germline CDR1 LGHNA, CDR2 YSLEER. After removal of 6 bases from V and 0 bases from J, the junction contained 3 bases not matched to a gene.

CDR3 DNA sequence: TGTGCCAGCAGCACCGACAGGGGGAGCATCGAGCAGTACTTC. As protein: CASSTDRGSIEQYF. V gene TRBV5-4 combines with J gene TRBJ2-7, with 9 bases identical to TRBD1. Germline V gives CDR1 SGHNT, CDR2 YYREEE (reference sequence). The V segment lost 4 bases and the J segment 6 bases; nucleotides outside the gene matches: 8. The CDR3 is 14 residues long.

This clone was observed a few times. This rearrangement joins TRBV6-4 to TRBJ1-1, with 8 bases fitting TRBD1. Germline V gene sequence: CDR1 MRHNA, CDR2 SNTAGT. CDR3 size: 16 residues. Losses at the gene ends were 5 bases for V and 1 base for J; bases not matched to a gene: 9. CDR3 amino acids: CASSLTGGTGNTEAFF. The CDR3 DNA follows: TGTGCCAGCAGTCTCACAGGGGGGACGGGGAACACTGAAGCTTTCTTT.

This chain links TRBV29-1 with TRBJ1-2, with 10 bases identical to TRBD1. Germline V lookup: CDR1 SQVTM, CDR2 ANQGSEA. The CDR3 is 13 residues long. V shed 7 bases, J shed 8 bases, and the junction held 10 bases outside the gene matches. CDR3 sequence (DNA): TGCAGCGGTCGACAGGGGGCAGCAGGGGGCTACACCTTC. Its translation is CSGRQGAAGGYTF.

This clone was seen more than once but under ten times. The chain recombines TRBV11-2 with TRBJ1-5, with D perhaps TRBD1 (5 bases). CDR3 length equals 15 residues. CDR1 SGHAT and CDR2 FQNNGV come from the germline V gene. V dropped 5 bases and J dropped 0 bases, with 11 bases sitting between them. Written as DNA, the CDR3 is TGTGCCAGCAGCCGCGGGGACTATAGCAATCAGCCCCAGCATTTT. It translates to CASSRGDYSNQPQHF.

The chain recombines TRBV6-5 with TRBJ2-1; weak D call: TRBD1 (6 bases). V lost 8 bases and J 1 base, leaving 12 bases between the germline ends. The length of the CDR3 is 14 residues. CDR1 MNHEY and CDR2 SVGAGI come from the germline V gene. The CDR3 loop reads CASGRTESYNEQFF. Here the CDR3 DNA reads TGTGCCAGCGGCCGGACAGAGTCCTACAATGAGCAGTTCTTC.

As to this clone: An end of the junction does not agree with germline; a read error may underlie this. The V call is TRBV6-9, the J call TRBJ2-1; TRBD2 matches 15 bases. The CDR3 contains 19 residues. Per germline, CDR1 MNHGY and CDR2 SVAAGI. The CDR3 coding sequence is TGTGCCGGCAGCATACCCTCCCGGACTAGCGGGGGGGATCACAATGAGCAGTTCTTC. Translating gives CAGSIPSRTSGGDHNEQFF.

The J gene is TRBJ1-3, the V gene TRBV3-1 (or the pseudogene TRBV3-2); no definite D call. Germline values: CDR1 LGHDT, CDR2 YNNKEL (reference sequence). The CDR3 contains 18 residues. Trimming shortened V by 0 bases and J by 0 bases, and 15 bases separated the two germline ends. Written as DNA, the CDR3 is TGTGCCAGCAGCCAAGATTCTCGCCTATTCGACTCTGGAAACACCATATATTTT. It specifies CASSQDSRLFDSGNTIYF.

The chain is built from TRBV4-1 and TRBJ1-4; tentative D call: TRBD1 (5 bases). The ends were cut back, 2 bases at V and 8 bases at J, with 18 bases in the middle. Germline CDR1 reads MGHRA; CDR2 reads YSYEKL. The CDR3 runs to 16 residues. CDR3 residues: CASSQSRGRVGEKLFF. CDR3 DNA sequence: TGCGCCAGCAGCCAATCTCGAGGCAGGGTAGGCGAAAAACTGTTTTTT.

The chain has TRBV18 and TRBJ1-1, with 9 bases identical to TRBD1. Germline values: CDR1 KGHSH, CDR2 LQKENI. The CDR3 is made up of 14 amino acids. The V gene end was trimmed by 4 bases and the J gene end by 2 bases; junction bases not matched to a gene: 2. CDR3 sequence reads: CASSRGQGNTEAFF. The CDR3 DNA follows: TGTGCCAGCTCACGGGGACAGGGAAACACTGAAGCTTTCTTT. Filled out from reference TRBV18 and TRBJ1-1, the complete variable domain reads NAGVMQNPRHLVRRRGQEARLRCSPMKGHSHVYWYRQLPEEGLKFMVYLQKENIIDESGMPKERFSAEFPKEGPSILRIQQVVRGDSAAYFCASSRGQGNTEAFFGQGTRLTVV.

The chain combines TRBV10-1 with TRBJ1-1; D is possibly TRBD1 (5 bases). Germline V gives CDR1 WNHNN, CDR2 SYGVQD (reference sequence). CDR3 length: 12 amino acids. Trimming took 3 bases from V and 8 from J, leaving 10 bases between them. The DNA of the CDR3 is TGCGCCAGCAGTGAAGTCCAGGGAGAAGCTTTCTTT. Its protein is CASSEVQGEAFF.

This clone occurred a few times. The gene calls are TRBV5-4 and TRBJ1-2; 9 nucleotides align to TRBD1. The CDR3 runs to 15 residues. The J segment lost 2 bases and the V segment lost 2 bases, leaving 4 bases of the junction unmatched. Germline lookup yields CDR1 SGHNT and CDR2 YYREEE (reference sequence). The CDR3 sequence is CASSLRDRANYGYTF. The CDR3 DNA sequence: TGTGCCAGCAGCTTAAGGGACAGGGCGAACTATGGCTACACCTTC.

J is TRBJ2-1 and V is TRBV3-1 (or the pseudogene TRBV3-2), with D possibly TRBD1 on 7 matching bases. CDR3 length: 15 residues. Germline V gene data show CDR1 as LGHDT and CDR2 as YNNKEL (reference sequence). The V gene lost 4 bases and the J gene lost 9 bases, with 19 bases spanning the gap. The CDR3 DNA reads as TGTGCCAGCAGCCGAGGGGGCGTCGGGGGTGGTGAGCAGTTCTTC. Protein sequence: CASSRGGVGGGEQFF.

In its sample, this clone was seen once. This sequence joins TRBV5-4 and TRBJ1-2; D possibly corresponds to TRBD1 (6 bases). Trimming shortened V by 3 bases and J by 4 bases, and 16 bases separated the two germline ends. This CDR3 spans 15 amino acids. CDR1 and CDR2 from the germline V gene are SGHNT and YYREEE (reference sequence). The CDR3 bases are TGTGCCAGCAGCTGGGGGCTTCCCCGGGTCTATGGCTACACCTTC. This translates into CASSWGLPRVYGYTF. Full variable domain (remainder filled in from reference TRBV5-4 and TRBJ1-2): ETGVTQSPTHLIKTRGQQVTLRCSSQSGHNTVSWYQQALGQGPQFIFQYYREEENGRGNFPPRFSGLQFPNYSSELNVNALELDDSALYLCASSWGLPRVYGYTFGSGTRLTVV.

The V call is TRBV6-1, the J call TRBJ2-3; TRBD2 agrees at 10 bases. The germline V gene has CDR1 MNHNS and CDR2 SASEGT. CDR3 size: 17 residues. With 4 bases clipped from V and 2 bases from J, the junction kept 9 bases outside the gene matches. In DNA form, the CDR3 reads TGTGCCAGCAGTGCCGGACTAGCGGTACTCAACACAGATACGCAGTATTTT. It yields the protein CASSAGLAVLNTDTQYF.

The chain carries TRBV5-1 and TRBJ2-3; 9 bases align to TRBD2. The germline V gene encodes CDR1 SGHRS and CDR2 YFSETQ. V was pared by 4 bases and J by 5 bases, with 11 bases of the junction left unmatched. The CDR3 covers 16 residues. In DNA form, the CDR3 reads TGCGCCAGCAGCGCCACTGGCGGGGGGGCATTAGATACGCAGTATTTT. The encoded protein is CASSATGGGALDTQYF.

V usage is TRBV18 and J usage is TRBJ1-1, with no clear D. Trimming took off 0 bases at V and 6 bases at J, with 5 bases between the two ends. CDR1 KGHSH and CDR2 LQKENI come from the germline V gene. This CDR3 region has 12 residues. CDR3 protein: CASSPPRAEAFF. The CDR3 coding sequence is TGTGCCAGCTCACCACCGAGGGCTGAAGCTTTCTTT.

V usage is TRBV25-1 and J usage is TRBJ1-5, with 9 bases aligning to TRBD1. V dropped 4 bases and J dropped 4; count of bases not matched to a gene: 5. The CDR3 contains 15 residues. Germline assignment: CDR1 MGHDK and CDR2 SYGVNS. CDR3 residues: CASSGTGAPNQPQHF. CDR3 nucleotides: TGTGCCAGCAGTGGGACAGGGGCCCCTAATCAGCCCCAGCATTTT.

The chain combines TRBV12-5 with TRBJ2-3; D not resolved. The CDR3 has 14 residues. The ends were cut back, 7 bases at V and 0 bases at J, with 11 bases in the middle. Germline values: CDR1 LGHNT, CDR2 FRNRAP. CDR3 coding DNA: TGTGCTAGTGATACGACAACTAGCACAGATACGCAGTATTTT. Encoded protein: CASDTTTSTDTQYF.

The chain couples TRBV12-3 or TRBV12-4 to TRBJ1-1; the D gene is possibly TRBD1 (5 bases). The V end lost 2 bases, the J end lost 6 bases, and 10 bases lay between the germline ends. The CDR3 length is 13 residues. For the CDR3, the DNA is TGTGCCAGCAGTTTATCCAGGGTGGCTGAAGCTTTCTTT. It translates to CASSLSRVAEAFF.